The rows below give T cell receptor beta chains drawn from one sample of a study of CD8 T cells in Susac syndrome. TCRdb redid the calling of the immunoSEQ multiplex PCR reads with MiXCR, one entry per CDR3 protein. The sample records about 190,000 distinct CDR3 sequences, approximately 93% being singletons. The sample taken for sequencing was CD4+ T cells from PBMCs. The source is a human donor in good health. Both conserved end residues are part of each CDR3.

CDR3: CASSLEGGGEKLFF
V: TRBV5-1
J: TRBJ1-4
length: 14

CDR3: CASSQLLDISGYTF
V: TRBV4-3
J: TRBJ1-2
length: 14

CDR3: CASSEAVTEAFF
V: TRBV2
J: TRBJ1-1
length: 12

CDR3: CASSQVPGMNTEAFF
V: TRBV4-3
J: TRBJ1-1
length: 15

CDR3: CASSSGTGDHNEQFF
V: TRBV23-1
J: TRBJ2-1
length: 15

CDR3: CASSLKHGTGELFF
V: TRBV7-2
J: TRBJ2-2
length: 14

CDR3: CASSEIRTGPTDTQYF
V: TRBV7-3
J: TRBJ2-3
length: 16

CDR3: CASSPGTVTSTDTQYF
V: TRBV7-9
J: TRBJ2-3
length: 16

CDR3: CAVQGAGNQPQHF
V: TRBV28
J: TRBJ1-5
length: 13

CDR3: CASSFTGYPSSYNEQFF
V: TRBV6-5
J: TRBJ2-1
length: 17

CDR3: CASGLVRGVTMNTEAFF
V: TRBV12-5
J: TRBJ1-1
length: 17

CDR3: CASRQGPEVREAFF
V: TRBV5-1
J: TRBJ1-1
length: 14

CDR3: CSVEDPLNEKLFF
V: TRBV29-1
J: TRBJ1-4
length: 13

CDR3: CASSSSWDSPLHF
V: TRBV19
J: TRBJ1-6
length: 13

CDR3: CASSYGATGNSAAGNTIYF
V: TRBV6-5
J: TRBJ1-3
length: 19

CDR3: CASRVDPWVYF
V: TRBV6-1
J: TRBJ2-3
length: 11

CDR3: CASSQEEYEKLFF
V: TRBV4-1
J: TRBJ1-4
length: 13

CDR3: CASSLVSGARGSDTQYF
V: TRBV7-2
J: TRBJ2-3
length: 17

CDR3: CASSSGQVFGTEAFF
V: TRBV7-2
J: TRBJ1-1
length: 15

CDR3: CASSPPARRMNTEAFF
V: TRBV5-1
J: TRBJ1-1
length: 16

CDR3: CASSLDQTGLSYEQYF
V: TRBV5-4
J: TRBJ2-7
length: 16

CDR3: CSAAQGSNQPQHF
V: TRBV20-1
J: TRBJ1-5
length: 13

CDR3: CASSLVVVAGYTF
V: TRBV7-2
J: TRBJ1-2
length: 13

CDR3: CASSLRHEAFF
V: TRBV28
J: TRBJ1-1
length: 11

CDR3: CSVEDPQRTNEKLFF
V: TRBV29-1
J: TRBJ1-4
length: 15

CDR3: CASSQERVAAGELFF
V: TRBV14
J: TRBJ2-2
length: 15

CDR3: CASRLTDGNTEAFF
V: TRBV6-6
J: TRBJ1-1
length: 14

CDR3: CASSLEAGASNQPQHF
V: TRBV5-1
J: TRBJ1-5
length: 16

CDR3: CASSLNRDRGWNTEAFF
V: TRBV23-1
J: TRBJ1-1
length: 17

CDR3: CASSQDTRERGEQFF
V: TRBV3-1
J: TRBJ2-1
length: 15

CDR3: CASSLAGFRGDPGNTIYF
V: TRBV13
J: TRBJ1-3
length: 18

CDR3: CASSVAPGAINEKLFF
V: TRBV5-1
J: TRBJ1-4
length: 16

CDR3: CASSFREQPQHF
V: TRBV28
J: TRBJ1-5
length: 12

CDR3: CAWSVRRQETQYF
V: TRBV30
J: TRBJ2-5
length: 13

CDR3: CASRDRGLMNTEAFF
V: TRBV2
J: TRBJ1-1
length: 15

CDR3: CASTSTGELTQYF
V: TRBV6-1
J: TRBJ2-3
length: 13

CDR3: CASSLRLGQGGNIQYF
V: TRBV28
J: TRBJ2-4
length: 16

CDR3: CASSLETANEKLFF
V: TRBV5-1
J: TRBJ1-4
length: 14

CDR3: CASSRDGALGAEAFF
V: TRBV5-1
J: TRBJ1-1
length: 15

CDR3: CASSLKAGYEQYF
V: TRBV7-2
J: TRBJ2-7
length: 13

CDR3: CAIRATGTEAFF
V: TRBV10-3
J: TRBJ1-1
length: 12

CDR3: CASSTKLAGAINEQFF
V: TRBV5-1
J: TRBJ2-1
length: 16

CDR3: CASSARQGALEKLFF
V: TRBV5-1
J: TRBJ1-4
length: 15

CDR3: CASSLHGQGAYEQYF
V: TRBV28
J: TRBJ2-7
length: 15